Each of the 15 T cell receptor beta chains below was sequenced from the same sample in a study of blood T cell repertoires in COVID-19. Here immunoSEQ multiplex PCR was the method, and the copy in TCRdb shows in-frame clones only, minus some. The sample yields 500,000 to 600,000 clones, roughly nine tenths seen once. Sequenced material: peripheral blood. These TCRs come from a woman in her fifties or sixties with COVID-19, enrolled during active disease.

The sample holds one count of this clone. This chain uses TRBV15 with TRBJ1-1; 9 bases are a match to TRBD1. Germline V CDR1 and CDR2: LNHNV, YYDKDF (reference sequence). V trimming: 1 base; J trimming: 11 bases; junction bases outside the gene matches: 5. This CDR3 is 13 amino acids long. This CDR3 reads CATSRGGDREAFF. In nucleotides, the CDR3 is TGTGCCACCAGCAGAGGCGGGGACAGGGAGGCTTTCTTT.

V usage is TRBV5-1 and J usage is TRBJ2-7; the match to TRBD2 covers 11 bases. CDR1 is SGHRS and CDR2 is YFSETQ in the germline V gene. V gave up 0 bases and J gave up 0 bases; unmatched junction bases: 2. The CDR3 has 16 residues. The chain's CDR3 is CASSLATSGGSYEQYF. The DNA for the CDR3 is TGCGCCAGCAGCTTGGCCACTAGCGGGGGCTCCTACGAGCAGTACTTC. The full variable domain, with the rest looked up from reference TRBV5-1 and TRBJ2-7, is KAGVTQTPRYLIKTRGQQVTLSCSPISGHRSVSWYQQTPGQGLQFLFEYFSETQRNKGNFPGRFSGRQFSNSRSEMNVSTLELGDSALYLCASSLATSGGSYEQYFGPGTRLTVT.

This sequence joins TRBV6-1 and TRBJ1-5; 11 bases match TRBD1. With 3 bases clipped from V and 0 bases from J, the junction kept 4 bases outside the gene matches. CDR1 is MNHNS and CDR2 is SASEGT in the germline V gene. The CDR3 loop spans 17 amino acids. The CDR3 DNA reads as TGTGCCAGCAGTGACCCGGGACAGGGGGATAGCAATCAGCCCCAGCATTTT. Translated, it gives CASSDPGQGDSNQPQHF.

The gene calls are TRBV7-2 and TRBJ2-1; TRBD2 matches at 7 bases. The CDR3 covers 11 residues. V was pared by 3 bases and J by 10 bases, with 0 bases of the junction left unmatched. Germline V lookup: CDR1 SGHTA, CDR2 FQGNSA. The CDR3 reads CASSFSGEQFF. In DNA, the CDR3 is TGTGCCAGCAGCTTTAGCGGGGAGCAGTTCTTC.

The chain employs TRBV20-1 and TRBJ1-2, with 9 bases that match TRBD1. CDR1 is DFQATT and CDR2 is SNEGSKA in the germline V gene (reference sequence). V lost 3 bases and J lost 7; bases outside the gene matches: 6. The CDR3 loop spans 13 amino acids. CDR3 loop: CSASTGGASGYTF. The CDR3 nucleotides are TGCAGTGCTAGTACAGGGGGCGCGAGTGGCTACACCTTC.

This clone was detected only once. The chain joins TRBV5-1 to TRBJ1-5; 11 bases are a match to TRBD1. The germline V gene has CDR1 SGHRS and CDR2 YFSETQ. This CDR3 is 15 amino acids long. V lost 3 bases to trimming and J lost 5 bases; unmatched junction nucleotides: 4. The CDR3 loop reads CASSWTGGSDQPQHF. The DNA of the CDR3 is TGCGCCAGCAGCTGGACAGGGGGCTCGGATCAGCCCCAGCATTTT.

V gene TRBV7-8 combines with J gene TRBJ1-1; tentative D call: TRBD1 (5 bases). Germline V gene lookup returns CDR1 SGHVS and CDR2 FQNEAQ. CDR3 size: 15 residues. V lost 5 bases to trimming and J lost 4 bases, with 17 bases between them. The CDR3 DNA follows: TGTGCCAGCAGCCTCTGGGGGGGTAGGGTCACTGAAGCTTTCTTT. Translating gives CASSLWGGRVTEAFF.

This chain uses TRBV7-9 with TRBJ2-7; 8 bases are shared with TRBD1. The CDR3 consists of 15 residues. The germline gives CDR1 SEHNR, CDR2 FQNEAQ (reference sequence). Trimming at V came to 1 base and at J to 2 bases, leaving 4 bases not matched to a gene. CDR3 amino acids: CASSLVRGPAYEQYF. CDR3 in DNA: TGTGCCAGCAGCTTAGTCAGGGGGCCGGCCTACGAGCAGTACTTC.

This chain connects TRBV5-1 to TRBJ2-6; D gene uncertain. Trimming shortened V by 4 bases and J by 0 bases, and 8 bases separated the two germline ends. Germline values: CDR1 SGHRS, CDR2 YFSETQ. CDR3 size: 15 residues. The CDR3 loop is CASSVSLSGANVLTF. CDR3 sequence (DNA): TGCGCCAGCAGCGTTAGCCTCTCTGGGGCCAACGTCCTGACTTTC. The full variable domain, in which reference TRBV5-1 and TRBJ2-6 provide the parts outside the CDR3, is KAGVTQTPRYLIKTRGQQVTLSCSPISGHRSVSWYQQTPGQGLQFLFEYFSETQRNKGNFPGRFSGRQFSNSRSEMNVSTLELGDSALYLCASSVSLSGANVLTFGAGSRLTVL.

The rearrangement joins TRBV3-1 (or the pseudogene TRBV3-2) to TRBJ2-1; D possibly corresponds to TRBD1 (6 bases). This CDR3 is built from 16 residues. The germline V and J ends were trimmed by 1 base and 6 bases, with 16 bases remaining between them. Per the germline V gene, CDR1 is LGHDT and CDR2 is YNNKEL (reference sequence). CDR3 sequence reads: CASSQAPGHGANEQFF. The CDR3 DNA sequence: TGTGCCAGCAGCCAAGCACCGGGACACGGTGCCAATGAGCAGTTCTTC.

CDR3 sequence: CASSQNRLNSPLHF. DNA for the CDR3: TGCGCCAGCTCCCAAAACAGGCTTAATTCACCCCTCCACTTT. The chain couples TRBV10-1 to TRBJ1-6, with D possibly matching TRBD1 (5 bases). With 8 bases removed from V and 6 bases from J, the gap between germline ends came to 14 bases. Germline loops: CDR1 WNHNN, CDR2 SYGVQD (reference sequence). The CDR3 is made up of 14 amino acids.

This clone is a singleton in its sample. The chain combines TRBV5-5 with TRBJ2-5, with 7 bases identical to TRBD1. The germline V gene has CDR1 SGHKS and CDR2 YYEKEE (reference sequence). This CDR3 has 13 amino acids. V lost 3 bases and J lost 4; bases outside the gene matches: 3. The CDR3, as DNA: TGTGCCAGCAGCTGGAACAGGGGAGAGACCCAGTACTTC. As protein: CASSWNRGETQYF.

This rearrangement joins TRBV11-2 to TRBJ1-6; D unclear. Germline assignment: CDR1 SGHAT and CDR2 FQNNGV. The CDR3 spans 14 residues. The ends were cut back, 4 bases at V and 11 bases at J, with 15 bases in the middle. CDR3 amino acids: CASSSLSIVAPLHF. In nucleotides, the CDR3 is TGTGCCAGCAGCTCTTTGAGCATTGTGGCACCCCTCCACTTT.

This clone was seen a single time. The gene calls are TRBV21-1 and TRBJ2-1; the table calls TRBD2, which could not be checked here. TRBV21-1 is given as a pseudogene. This CDR3 is 18 amino acids long. CDR3 nucleotide sequence: TGTGCCAGCAGCATGGGCGGCATCTCGGGACTCGCAATCAATGAGCAGTTCTTC. It translates to CASSMGGISGLAINEQFF.

The rearrangement links TRBV28 to TRBJ2-5; TRBD1 aligns across 9 bases. Germline CDR1 and CDR2: MDHEN and SYDVKM. V trimming: 2 bases; J trimming: 6 bases; junction bases outside the gene matches: 13. This CDR3 contains 17 residues. CDR3 in amino acids: CASSLPGTGMGQKTQYF. The CDR3 DNA reads TGTGCCAGCAGTTTACCCGGGACAGGGATGGGGCAGAAGACCCAGTACTTC.